This note documents a single TCR beta chain sequence. The source of the sample is a study of blood T cell repertoires in COVID-19. As for the study in general: Acute and convalescent COVID-19 specimens originated in the United States, Italy and Spain. PBMCs, B-cell-depleted T cells, or T cells provided the cDNA or gDNA that made up the material.

In the original analysis: Cell counts per sample came from amplifying reference gene primers. Generated by immunoSEQ multiplex PCR, the TCRdb table keeps only in-frame clones and is missing some. The V and J calls and clone size are taken from that table; D and trimming were inferred from the DNA. The sample contains around 160,000 clones, about 85% of which appear only once. V lost 5 bases, J lost 8 bases, and 10 bases stayed unmatched. Per the germline V gene, CDR1 is SGHTA and CDR2 is FQGNSA. The CDR3 totals 14 residues. This TCR was sampled from a woman in her 40s with active or convalescent COVID-19. The chain employs TRBV7-2 and TRBJ1-2; 8 bases align to TRBD1. The sample comprised peripheral blood. The CDR3 region is CASSPGQDSSGYTF. CDR3 DNA: TGTGCCAGCAGCCCGGGACAGGATTCTTCGGGCTACACCTTC.